This T cell receptor beta chain was found in a study of memory B cells and T cells in multiple sclerosis. CFSE-dim autoproliferating and CFSE-high non-proliferating T cells from unstimulated culture were sequenced separately. Pooled replicate wells came from approximately 51 million CFSE-labeled PBMCs cultured less than 9 days without stimulus. The PBMCs received about 0.5 uM CFSE and serum-free culture with no added stimuli. About this clone: Its antigen is unknown.

Sequencing was performed with immunoSEQ multiplex PCR; in TCRdb, only in-frame clones are kept and a portion is missing. The data contain under 50,000 clones, over 70% of them seen just once; the ten biggest clones take up about 1.1%. Germline CDR1 and CDR2: SNHLY and FYNNEI. This CDR3 has 12 residues. Trimming pared 10 bases from V and 5 bases from J, leaving 14 bases between. The rearrangement joins TRBV2 to TRBJ1-1; no firm D call. The sequencing input was PBMCs from blood kept in culture. This clonotype originated in a human donor with multiple sclerosis. The CDR3 bases are TGTGCCATGTCTGGGTTGAGAACTGAAGCTTTCTTT. Protein product: CAMSGLRTEAFF.